One sample yielded the 5 T cell receptor beta chains listed below, sequenced in a study of cytomegalovirus exposure and HLA in healthy donors. Profiled with immunoSEQ multiplex PCR; TCRdb holds only in-frame clones, not every one. In the table there are 200,000 to 250,000 clones, less than 85% of which are singletons. Specimen: PBMCs. These receptors all come from a woman aged 18-35 years in good health and CMV-seronegative.

The gene calls are TRBV29-1 and TRBJ2-5; 7 bases line up with TRBD1. The CDR3 has 12 residues. V shed 2 bases, J shed 3 bases, and the junction held 0 bases outside the gene matches. Germline V lookup: CDR1 SQVTM, CDR2 ANQGSEA. The CDR3: CSVETGEETQYF. The CDR3 DNA reads as TGCAGCGTTGAAACAGGGGAAGAGACCCAGTACTTC.

The chain joins TRBV27 to TRBJ2-1, with 12 bases that match TRBD2. This CDR3 comprises 17 residues. Trimming cost V 5 bases and J 6 bases; bases outside gene matches: 11. CDR1 MNHEY and CDR2 SMNVEV come from the germline V gene (reference sequence). The CDR3 here is CASSPRTSGTPLNEQFF. CDR3 DNA: TGTGCCAGCAGTCCCAGGACTAGCGGGACCCCCCTCAATGAGCAGTTCTTC.

The chain carries TRBV5-6 and TRBJ1-5; 7 nucleotides line up with TRBD1. V shed 1 base, J shed 0 bases, and the junction held 10 bases outside the gene matches. The CDR3 runs 18 residues. Germline assignment: CDR1 SGHDT and CDR2 YYEEEE. The CDR3 protein is CASSLSTGQHYSNQPQHF. In DNA, the CDR3 is TGTGCCAGCAGCTTGTCGACGGGACAGCATTATAGCAATCAGCCCCAGCATTTT.

CDR3 residues: CASSLVGETDTQYF. In DNA, the CDR3 is TGTGCCAGCAGCTTAGTAGGGGAGACGGATACGCAGTATTTT. The chain uses TRBV11-2 and TRBJ2-3; D might be TRBD1 or TRBD2, each matching 5 bases. This CDR3 is built from 14 residues. V was pared by 1 base and J by 6 bases, with 11 bases between. CDR1 is SGHAT and CDR2 is FQNNGV in the germline V gene. The whole variable domain, filled in from reference TRBV11-2 and TRBJ2-3, reads EAGVAQSPRYKIIEKRQSVAFWCNPISGHATLYWYQQILGQGPKLLIQFQNNGVVDDSQLPKDRFSAERLKGVDSTLKIQPAKLEDSAVYLCASSLVGETDTQYFGPGTRLTVL.

V gene TRBV18 combines with J gene TRBJ1-5; TRBD1 aligns across 7 bases. The germline V gene has CDR1 KGHSH and CDR2 LQKENI. V lost 6 bases to trimming and J lost 6 bases; unmatched junction nucleotides: 5. CDR3 length equals 13 residues. Written as DNA, the CDR3 is TGTGCCAGCTCTACAGGGGTCGGTCAGCCCCAGCATTTT. Protein: CASSTGVGQPQHF. The full variable domain, its missing parts supplied by reference TRBV18 and TRBJ1-5, is NAGVMQNPRHLVRRRGQEARLRCSPMKGHSHVYWYRQLPEEGLKFMVYLQKENIIDESGMPKERFSAEFPKEGPSILRIQQVVRGDSAAYFCASSTGVGQPQHFGDGTRLSIL.